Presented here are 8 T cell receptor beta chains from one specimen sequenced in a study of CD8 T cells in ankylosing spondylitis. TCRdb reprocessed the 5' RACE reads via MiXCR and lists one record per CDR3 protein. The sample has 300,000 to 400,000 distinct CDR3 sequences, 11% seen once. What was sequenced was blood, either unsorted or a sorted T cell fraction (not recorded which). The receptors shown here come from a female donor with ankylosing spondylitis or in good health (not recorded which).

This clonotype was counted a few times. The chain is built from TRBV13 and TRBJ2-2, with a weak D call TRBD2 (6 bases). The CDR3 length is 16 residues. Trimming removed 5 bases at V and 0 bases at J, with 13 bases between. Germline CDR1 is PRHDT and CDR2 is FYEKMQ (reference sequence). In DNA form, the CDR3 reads TGTGCCAGCAGCCCCGGGACTCTGACGAACACCGGGGAGCTGTTTTTT. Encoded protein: CASSPGTLTNTGELFF.

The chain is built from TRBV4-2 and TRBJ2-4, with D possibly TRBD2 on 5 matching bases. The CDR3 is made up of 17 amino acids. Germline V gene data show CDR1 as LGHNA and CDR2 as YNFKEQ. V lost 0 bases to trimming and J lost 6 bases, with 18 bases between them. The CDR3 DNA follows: TGTGCCAGCAGCCAAGAGGGGTCGCGGGCCGGGGTAAACATTCAGTACTTC. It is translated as CASSQEGSRAGVNIQYF.

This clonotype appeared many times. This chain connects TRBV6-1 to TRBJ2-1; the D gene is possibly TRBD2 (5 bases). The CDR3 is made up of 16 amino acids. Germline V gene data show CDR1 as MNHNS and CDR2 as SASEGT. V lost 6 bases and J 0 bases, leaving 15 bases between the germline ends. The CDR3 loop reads CASRDPSLISYNEQFF. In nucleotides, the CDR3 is TGTGCCAGCAGAGACCCTAGCCTAATCTCCTACAATGAGCAGTTCTTC.

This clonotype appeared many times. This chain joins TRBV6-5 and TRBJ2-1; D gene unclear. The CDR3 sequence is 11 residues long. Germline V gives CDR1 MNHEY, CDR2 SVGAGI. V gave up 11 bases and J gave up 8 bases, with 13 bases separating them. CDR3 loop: CAARTRDEQFF. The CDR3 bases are TGTGCCGCTAGGACCCGCGATGAGCAGTTCTTC.

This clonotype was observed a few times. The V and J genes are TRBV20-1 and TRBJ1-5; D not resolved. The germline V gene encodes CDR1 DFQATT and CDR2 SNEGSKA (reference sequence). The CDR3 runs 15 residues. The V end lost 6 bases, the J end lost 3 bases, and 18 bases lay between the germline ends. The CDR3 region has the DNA TGCAGTGCCGAACATCAAGGAACATACAATCAGCCCCAGCATTTT. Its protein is CSAEHQGTYNQPQHF.

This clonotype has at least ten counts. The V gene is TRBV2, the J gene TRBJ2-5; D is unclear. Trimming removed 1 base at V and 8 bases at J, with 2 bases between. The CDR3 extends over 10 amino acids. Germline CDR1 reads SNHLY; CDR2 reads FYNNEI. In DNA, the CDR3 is TGTGCCAGCAGTGAAGGCACCCAGTACTTC. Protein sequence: CASSEGTQYF.

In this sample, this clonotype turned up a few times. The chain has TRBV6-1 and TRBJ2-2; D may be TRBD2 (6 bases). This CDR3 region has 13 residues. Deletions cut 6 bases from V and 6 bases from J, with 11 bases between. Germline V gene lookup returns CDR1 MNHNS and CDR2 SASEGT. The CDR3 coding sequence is TGTGCCAGCAGGGGACTGCCTGCCGGGGAGCTGTTTTTT. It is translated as CASRGLPAGELFF.

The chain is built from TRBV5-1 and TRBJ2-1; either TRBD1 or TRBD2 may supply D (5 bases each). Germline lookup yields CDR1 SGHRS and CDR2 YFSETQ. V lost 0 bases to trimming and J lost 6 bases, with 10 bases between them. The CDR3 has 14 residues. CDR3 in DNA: TGCGCCAGCAGCTTGGCCTTTGGGGGCAATGAGCAGTTCTTC. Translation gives CASSLAFGGNEQFF. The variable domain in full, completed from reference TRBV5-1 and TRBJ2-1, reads KAGVTQTPRYLIKTRGQQVTLSCSPISGHRSVSWYQQTPGQGLQFLFEYFSETQRNKGNFPGRFSGRQFSNSRSEMNVSTLELGDSALYLCASSLAFGGNEQFFGPGTRLTVL.